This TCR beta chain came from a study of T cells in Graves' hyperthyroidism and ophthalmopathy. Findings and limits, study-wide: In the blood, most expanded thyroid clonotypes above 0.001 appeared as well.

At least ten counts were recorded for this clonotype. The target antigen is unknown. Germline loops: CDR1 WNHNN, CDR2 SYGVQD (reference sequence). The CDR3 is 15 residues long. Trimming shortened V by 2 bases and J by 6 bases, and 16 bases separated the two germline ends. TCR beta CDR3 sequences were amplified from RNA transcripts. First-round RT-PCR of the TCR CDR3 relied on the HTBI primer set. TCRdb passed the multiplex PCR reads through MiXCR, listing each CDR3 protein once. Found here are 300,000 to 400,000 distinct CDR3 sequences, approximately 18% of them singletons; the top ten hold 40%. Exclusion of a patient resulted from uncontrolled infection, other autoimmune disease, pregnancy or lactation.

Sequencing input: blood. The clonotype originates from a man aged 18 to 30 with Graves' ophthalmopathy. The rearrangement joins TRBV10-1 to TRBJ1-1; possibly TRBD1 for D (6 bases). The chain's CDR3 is CASSEGQNGMSEAFF. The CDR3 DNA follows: TGCGCCAGCAGTGAGGGACAGAATGGGATGTCTGAAGCTTTCTTT.